This T cell receptor beta chain was sequenced during a study of early T cells in non-severe SARS-CoV-2 infection. As for the study in general: The input, bulk RNA from unsorted whole blood, was sequenced, and chains were unpaired. Notes on the study in general: There was a bias toward anti-spike CD8 responses in VDJdb matching, which missed private and CD4 specificities.

CDR3 length: 13 amino acids. Germline V gives CDR1 DFQATT, CDR2 SNEGSKA (reference sequence). Unmatched junction bases numbered 2, after V lost 3 bases and J lost 4 bases. The library protocol tagged individual cDNA molecules with unique molecular identifiers. Each CDR3 protein gets one entry after TCRdb re-called the 5' RACE reads with MiXCR. Of 95,000 to 150,000 distinct CDR3 sequences listed, about 15% are singletons. This clonotype was picked up many times. What it binds is unknown. This sequence joins TRBV20-1 and TRBJ2-3; TRBD2 agrees at 9 bases. The clonotype originates from an adult who was a healthcare worker with PCR-confirmed SARS-CoV-2 infection or an uninfected control (not recorded which). The sample taken for sequencing was whole blood. In DNA form, the CDR3 reads TGCAGTGCTAGTGCGGGGGGGTCAGATACGCAGTATTTT. Translation: CSASAGGSDTQYF.